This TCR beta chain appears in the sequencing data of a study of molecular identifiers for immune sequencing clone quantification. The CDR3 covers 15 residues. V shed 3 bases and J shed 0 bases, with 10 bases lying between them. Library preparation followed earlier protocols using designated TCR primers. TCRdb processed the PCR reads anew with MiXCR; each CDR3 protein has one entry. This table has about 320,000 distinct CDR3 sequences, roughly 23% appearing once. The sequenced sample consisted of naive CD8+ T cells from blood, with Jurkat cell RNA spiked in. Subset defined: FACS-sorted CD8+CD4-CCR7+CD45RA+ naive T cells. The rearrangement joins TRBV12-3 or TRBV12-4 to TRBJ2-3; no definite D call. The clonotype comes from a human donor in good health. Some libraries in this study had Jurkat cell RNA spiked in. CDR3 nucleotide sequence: TGTGCCAGCAGTTTTGCTTCCGAGAGCACAGATACGCAGTATTTT. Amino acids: CASSFASESTDTQYF.